This T cell receptor beta chain derives from a study of shared clonotypes between healthy human individuals. Study outcomes and limitations: The study found lower generation probabilities in non-shared clonotypes than in those shared by all four donors. Memory subsets generally showed lower estimated richness than naive subsets.

Clones were read by immunoSEQ multiplex PCR, and TCRdb kept only the in-frame ones, dropping some. The sample carries about 2.5 million clones, roughly 90% recorded once. To note about this clone: Its cognate antigen is unknown.

All of the donors resided in Nashville, Tennessee, and each was a Caucasian adult. Naive CD4+ cells were CD45RA-selected; the remaining cells were memory. In germline, CDR1 is DFQATT, CDR2 SNEGSKA (reference sequence). The ends were cut back, 4 bases at V and 12 bases at J, with 16 bases in the middle. The CDR3 spans 11 residues. This chain joins TRBV20-1 and TRBJ2-7; D not certain. The clonotype comes from a man aged 18 to 35 in good health. Some clones in this sample may be carry-over from other donors' samples. Material: naive CD4+ T cells from PBMCs. Described subset: CD45RA+ positively selected. This chain's CDR3 is CSATDQLLMYF. The CDR3 coding sequence is TGCAGTGCTACGGACCAGCTCCTTATGTACTTC.